The 4 T cell receptor beta chains reported below all come from one sample, sequenced in a study of T cells in Graves' hyperthyroidism and ophthalmopathy. The source material, RNA transcripts, was used to amplify TCR beta CDR3 regions. Initially, a first-round RT-PCR of the TCR CDR3 employed the HTBI primer set. TCRdb re-called the multiplex PCR reads with MiXCR, one entry per CDR3 protein. The repertoire includes hundreds of thousands of distinct CDR3 sequences, around 14% of them detected once, and roughly 25% sits in the top ten. Sequencing input: blood. The receptors here all came from a woman in her 30s with Graves' hyperthyroidism.

This clonotype showed up many times. The chain carries TRBV27 and TRBJ2-6; no clear D. From germline, CDR1 is MNHEY and CDR2 SMNVEV (reference sequence). There are 20 residues in the CDR3. V gave up 3 bases and J gave up 0 bases, with 21 bases separating them. The CDR3 here is CASSLLRHSAAPSGANVLTF. DNA of the CDR3: TGTGCCAGCAGTTTGCTAAGACACTCGGCGGCCCCCTCTGGGGCCAACGTCCTGACTTTC.

The V and J genes are TRBV18 and TRBJ2-3; 7 nucleotides agree with TRBD2. Germline V CDR1 and CDR2: KGHSH, LQKENI. There are 15 residues in the CDR3. The ends lost 6 bases at V and 5 bases at J; junction bases unmatched: 11. The CDR3 here is CASSPRGGSGDTQYF. In DNA form, the CDR3 reads TGTGCCAGCTCTCCGAGGGGCGGGAGCGGAGATACGCAGTATTTT.

This clonotype was recorded at least ten times. The chain employs TRBV20-1 and TRBJ2-1, with 12 nucleotides matching TRBD2. Germline V gene data show CDR1 as DFQATT and CDR2 as SNEGSKA (reference sequence). The CDR3 consists of 15 residues. V gave up 0 bases and J gave up 7 bases; unmatched junction bases: 4. CDR3 nucleotides: TGCAGTGCTAGAGAGGCTAGCGGGAGGGCAAATGAGCAGTTCTTC. Its protein product is CSAREASGRANEQFF.

In its sample, this clonotype was seen many times. This chain joins TRBV5-1 and TRBJ2-7; tentatively, D is TRBD2 (5 bases). V was trimmed by 1 base and J by 5 bases, leaving 19 bases between them. This CDR3 spans 16 amino acids. Germline V CDR1 and CDR2: SGHRS, YFSETQ. The CDR3 DNA reads TGCGCCAGCAGCTTGAACCCAAGCGGTAACGGAGACGAGCAGTACTTC. Encoded protein: CASSLNPSGNGDEQYF.